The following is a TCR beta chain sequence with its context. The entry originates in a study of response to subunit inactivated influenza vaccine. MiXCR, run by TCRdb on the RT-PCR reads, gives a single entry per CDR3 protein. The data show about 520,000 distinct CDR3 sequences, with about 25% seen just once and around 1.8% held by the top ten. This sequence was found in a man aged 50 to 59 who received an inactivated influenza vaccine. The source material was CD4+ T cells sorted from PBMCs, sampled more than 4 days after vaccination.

Here the CDR3 DNA reads TGCAGCGTGTTAGGACAGGGGGAATATGGCTACACCTTC. Protein sequence: CSVLGQGEYGYTF. The rearrangement links TRBV29-1 to TRBJ1-2, with TRBD1 identical over 10 bases. With 6 bases clipped from V and 5 bases from J, the junction kept 6 bases outside the gene matches. Germline V gene data show CDR1 as SQVTM and CDR2 as ANQGSEA. CDR3 length: 13 residues.